The 30 T cell receptor beta chains listed next were all sequenced from one sample in a study of blood T cells in healthy people across ages. A second PCR of roughly 6 to 12 cycles used a sample-barcoded 5' primer and a J-beta primer mix. TCRdb processed the 5' RACE reads anew with MiXCR; each CDR3 protein has one entry. The sample lists about 1.5 million distinct CDR3 sequences, roughly two fifths seen once, with about 3.8% in the top ten. The sample was blood. All receptors come from a woman aged 18-29 years in good health.

The J gene is TRBJ2-7, the V gene TRBV28; D may match TRBD1 or TRBD2 (5 bases each). Trimming left V 2 bases short and J 2 bases short, with 13 bases between. The CDR3 length is 15 residues. Germline V gene lookup returns CDR1 MDHEN and CDR2 SYDVKM. CDR3: CASSLQGWGTYEQYF. The DNA of the CDR3 is TGTGCCAGCAGTTTACAGGGCTGGGGGACCTACGAGCAGTACTTC.

This clonotype was counted ten times or more. The V and J genes are TRBV5-1 and TRBJ2-7; D possibly corresponds to TRBD1 (6 bases). Between the trimmed V and J ends, which lost 0 bases and 5 bases, there was a span of 12 bases. There are 14 residues in the CDR3. Germline V lookup: CDR1 SGHRS, CDR2 YFSETQ. CDR3 coding DNA: TGCGCCAGCAGCTTGGAGGGGGAAAGGAACGAGCAGTACTTC. The encoded protein is CASSLEGERNEQYF.

This chain uses TRBV7-8 with TRBJ1-4; D not certain. V shed 0 bases and J shed 8 bases, with 16 bases lying between them. The germline CDR1 and CDR2 sequences are SGHVS and FQNEAQ. This CDR3 comprises 16 residues. Here the CDR3 DNA reads TGTGCCAGCAGCTTAGCTCGGTGGAGATTTCGGGAAAAACTGTTTTTT. The encoded protein is CASSLARWRFREKLFF. Full variable domain (missing parts from reference TRBV7-8 and TRBJ1-4): GAGVSQSPRYKVAKRGQDVALRCDPISGHVSLFWYQQALGQGPEFLTYFQNEAQLDKSGLPSDRFFAERPEGSVSTLKIQRTQQEDSAVYLCASSLARWRFREKLFFGSGTQLSVL.

This clonotype was detected only once. The rearrangement links TRBV10-3 to TRBJ2-2; D tentatively fits TRBD1 or TRBD2 (6 bases each). The CDR3 is made up of 16 amino acids. CDR1 and CDR2 (germline): ENHRY, SYGVKD. V gave up 4 bases and J gave up 6 bases, with 18 bases separating them. Here the CDR3 reads CAISAAGHLDAGELFF. The CDR3 DNA reads as TGTGCCATCAGTGCGGCGGGACACTTAGATGCCGGGGAGCTGTTTTTT.

The chain links TRBV7-2 to TRBJ2-1; D remains ambiguous. Deletions cut 0 bases from V and 1 base from J, with 7 bases between. This CDR3 has 15 residues. Germline values: CDR1 SGHTA, CDR2 FQGNSA. In nucleotides, the CDR3 is TGTGCCAGCAGCTTAGCGTCGTTTTCCTACAATGAGCAGTTCTTC. Its translation is CASSLASFSYNEQFF.

A word on this clonotype: The junction departs from germline at one end; a sequencing error may be responsible. This chain uses TRBV7-8 with TRBJ2-7; TRBD1 aligns across 8 bases. This CDR3 has 15 amino acids. Germline V gene sequence: CDR1 SGHVS, CDR2 FQNEAQ. CDR3 residues: CAGSLERTGRNEQYF. In nucleotides, the CDR3 is TGTGCCGGCAGCTTAGAGAGGACAGGGAGGAACGAGCAGTACTTC. Using reference TRBV7-8 and TRBJ2-7 for the parts outside the CDR3, the full variable domain is GAGVSQSPRYKVAKRGQDVALRCDPISGHVSLFWYQQALGQGPEFLTYFQNEAQLDKSGLPSDRFFAERPEGSVSTLKIQRTQQEDSAVYLCAGSLERTGRNEQYFGPGTRLTVT.

The table lists this clonotype with a few counts. This chain's CDR3 is CASSHDLNTEAFF. In DNA form, the CDR3 reads TGTGCCAGCAGTCACGACCTGAACACTGAAGCTTTCTTT. The chain is built from TRBV6-2 or TRBV6-3 and TRBJ1-1; D is unresolved. Germline CDR1 is MNHEY and CDR2 is SVGEGT. The V end was cut by 5 bases, the J end by 0 bases, with 7 bases between. This CDR3 has 13 amino acids.

This clonotype showed up just a few times. The rearrangement links TRBV20-1 to TRBJ2-3, with 7 bases aligning to TRBD2. Germline V gives CDR1 DFQATT, CDR2 SNEGSKA (reference sequence). The CDR3 spans 16 residues. The V and J ends lost 0 bases and 3 bases, in that order; junction bases with no gene match: 9. The CDR3 here is CSARDSGGGRTDTQYF. The CDR3 DNA sequence: TGCAGTGCTAGAGATAGCGGCGGGGGAAGGACAGATACGCAGTATTTT.

This clonotype turned up a few times. The chain couples TRBV12-3 or TRBV12-4 to TRBJ2-1; 11 bases are a match to TRBD2. The V segment lost 3 bases and the J segment 4 bases; nucleotides outside the gene matches: 5. The CDR3 is 16 residues long. The CDR3 loop is CASSFSTSGVYNEQFF. In DNA form, the CDR3 reads TGTGCCAGCAGTTTCTCGACTAGCGGGGTTTACAATGAGCAGTTCTTC.

This clonotype occurred a few times. This CDR3 is CSAYAGHLNTEAFF. The DNA of the CDR3 is TGCAGTGCTTATGCAGGACACCTGAACACTGAAGCTTTCTTT. The chain combines TRBV20-1 with TRBJ1-1, with a tentative D call TRBD1 (5 bases). The CDR3 consists of 14 residues. Germline lookup yields CDR1 DFQATT and CDR2 SNEGSKA (reference sequence). The ends were cut back, 5 bases at V and 0 bases at J, with 13 bases in the middle.

At least ten counts were recorded for this clonotype. V usage is TRBV7-9 and J usage is TRBJ1-2; 7 nucleotides match TRBD1. V shed 5 bases and J 2 bases; nucleotides not matched to a gene: 8. This CDR3 has 15 residues. Germline V CDR1 and CDR2: SEHNR, FQNEAQ (reference sequence). The CDR3 protein is CASSHRDRPNYGYTF. In nucleotides, the CDR3 is TGTGCCAGCAGCCACAGGGACAGACCCAACTATGGCTACACCTTC.

The chain uses TRBV9 and TRBJ1-2; TRBD1 matches 7 bases. Germline V CDR1 and CDR2: SGDLS, YYNGEE. The CDR3 loop spans 15 amino acids. V shed 0 bases, J shed 8 bases, and the junction held 10 bases outside the gene matches. CDR3 sequence reads: CASSVGVRGPGGYTF. Here the CDR3 DNA reads TGTGCCAGCAGCGTAGGTGTGAGGGGGCCTGGAGGCTACACCTTC.

This chain links TRBV4-2 with TRBJ2-2, with 8 positions matching TRBD2. The junction had 10 bases not matched to a gene; V was cut back by 6 bases and J by 4 bases. Germline CDR1 LGHNA, CDR2 YNFKEQ. This CDR3 is 16 amino acids long. The CDR3 protein is CASRSTSGRFTGELFF. The CDR3 DNA follows: TGTGCCAGCAGGTCTACAAGCGGGAGATTCACCGGGGAGCTGTTTTTT.

Remarks on this clonotype: The junction departs from germline at one end; a sequencing error may be responsible. The CDR3 protein is CASSDRGDYNEKFF. CDR3 in DNA: TGTGCCAGCAGTGACCGGGGAGATTACAATGAGAAGTTCTTC. The chain employs TRBV6-1 and TRBJ2-1; weak D call: TRBD2 (5 bases). Germline lookup yields CDR1 MNHNS and CDR2 SASEGT. The CDR3 consists of 14 residues.

This clonotype came up a few times. The V call is TRBV29-1, the J call TRBJ2-3; D unclear. This CDR3 has 14 amino acids. Germline V gene lookup returns CDR1 SQVTM and CDR2 ANQGSEA. V lost 5 bases and J 2 bases, leaving 14 bases between the germline ends. The CDR3 nucleotides read TGCAGCGTTAATAGTTGGGGATTCACAGATACGCAGTATTTT. This sequence encodes CSVNSWGFTDTQYF.

The chain recombines TRBV7-8 with TRBJ2-3; 11 bases fit TRBD1. The CDR3 totals 16 residues. The trim removed 5 bases at V and 0 bases at J, leaving 4 bases unmatched. Germline V gene lookup returns CDR1 SGHVS and CDR2 FQNEAQ. This CDR3 is CASSPGTGGSTDTQYF. Written as DNA, the CDR3 is TGTGCCAGCAGCCCCGGGACAGGGGGTAGCACAGATACGCAGTATTTT.

The sample holds a few counts of this clonotype. The rearrangement links TRBV12-3 or TRBV12-4 to TRBJ2-6; D call uncertain. This CDR3 contains 16 residues. The V end lost 4 bases, the J end lost 0 bases, and 10 bases lay between the germline ends. CDR3 protein: CASSWQTHSGANVLTF. In nucleotides, the CDR3 is TGTGCCAGCAGTTGGCAAACTCACTCTGGGGCCAACGTCCTGACTTTC.

The chain links TRBV27 to TRBJ1-2, with 7 bases aligning to TRBD1. This CDR3 has 14 amino acids. CDR1 and CDR2 (germline): MNHEY, SMNVEV (reference sequence). The J segment lost 4 bases and the V segment lost 2 bases, leaving 4 bases of the junction unmatched. CDR3 nucleotide sequence: TGTGCCAGCAGTTTAAGCCGGGACAGCTATGGCTACACCTTC. This gives the protein CASSLSRDSYGYTF.

This sequence joins TRBV4-3 and TRBJ2-1, with D perhaps matching TRBD2 (7 bases). Trimming pared 0 bases from V and 8 bases from J, leaving 20 bases between. The length of the CDR3 is 17 residues. CDR1 and CDR2 from the germline V gene are LGHNA and YSLEER. DNA of the CDR3: TGCGCCAGCAGCCAAGATCTGGCGAGGGGGGGTTTCGATGAGCAGTTCTTC. This encodes CASSQDLARGGFDEQFF.

The V and J genes are TRBV5-1 and TRBJ2-2; weak D call: TRBD1 (6 bases). With 1 base removed from V and 5 bases from J, the gap between germline ends came to 9 bases. Germline lookup yields CDR1 SGHRS and CDR2 YFSETQ. The CDR3 runs to 14 residues. CDR3 sequence: CASSLSQGTGELFF. For the CDR3, the DNA is TGCGCCAGCAGCTTGTCACAGGGAACCGGGGAGCTGTTTTTT.

J is TRBJ2-7 and V is TRBV27; the D is unclear. The V end was cut by 2 bases, the J end by 2 bases, with 10 bases between. The CDR3 sequence is 14 residues long. Germline V gene lookup returns CDR1 MNHEY and CDR2 SMNVEV (reference sequence). The CDR3 loop is CASSLQRQTYEQYF. Here the CDR3 DNA reads TGTGCCAGCAGTTTACAGCGCCAGACCTACGAGCAGTACTTC.

This rearrangement joins TRBV28 to TRBJ2-7; D may be TRBD1 (8 bases). This CDR3 contains 15 residues. Trimming removed 6 bases from V and 5 bases from J, with 20 bases in between. The germline gives CDR1 MDHEN, CDR2 SYDVKM. The CDR3 bases are TGTGCCAGCAGCCTAGGAGCCACAGGGGGGGACGAGCAGTACTTC. Amino acids: CASSLGATGGDEQYF.

This clonotype was counted a few times. The V and J genes are TRBV7-9 and TRBJ1-4; 7 bases map to TRBD1. This CDR3 region has 15 residues. The V segment lost 5 bases and the J segment 8 bases; nucleotides outside the gene matches: 11. Germline assignment: CDR1 SEHNR and CDR2 FQNEAQ (reference sequence). CDR3 DNA: TGTGCCAGCAGCACCCGACAGGGAGGATTGGAAAAACTGTTTTTT. Its translation: CASSTRQGGLEKLFF.

This clonotype was counted between two and nine times. J is TRBJ2-7 and V is TRBV6-5; D is undetermined. Trimming removed 8 bases at V and 2 bases at J, with 13 bases between. The CDR3 totals 13 residues. Germline CDR1 MNHEY, CDR2 SVGAGI. This CDR3 reads CASPRTETYEQYF. The CDR3 nucleotides read TGTGCCAGCCCCCGGACGGAAACCTACGAGCAGTACTTC.

The chain joins TRBV27 to TRBJ2-5; maybe TRBD2 (6 bases). Germline loops: CDR1 MNHEY, CDR2 SMNVEV (reference sequence). The CDR3 consists of 15 residues. The V and J ends lost 2 bases and 11 bases respectively, with 21 bases between them. CDR3 sequence reads: CASSLSPPSVYEQYF. DNA of the CDR3: TGTGCCAGCAGTTTAAGCCCCCCTAGCGTTTATGAGCAGTACTTC.

This chain uses TRBV7-8 with TRBJ1-1; TRBD1 might be the D (5 bases). The CDR3 extends over 15 amino acids. V lost 0 bases and J 3 bases, leaving 11 bases between the germline ends. Germline CDR1 is SGHVS and CDR2 is FQNEAQ. The CDR3 sequence is CASSLARDLDTEAFF. CDR3 DNA sequence: TGTGCCAGCAGCTTAGCGCGGGACTTGGACACTGAAGCTTTCTTT.

The chain uses TRBV6-2 or TRBV6-3 and TRBJ2-1; 7 bases align to TRBD1. The junction had 6 bases not matched to a gene; V was cut back by 3 bases and J by 4 bases. CDR3 length: 15 residues. The V gene's germline CDR1 is MNHEY and CDR2 SVGEGT. In nucleotides, the CDR3 is TGTGCCAGCAGTTATTGGGGACAGACATACAATGAGCAGTTCTTC. Encoded protein: CASSYWGQTYNEQFF.

The V call is TRBV4-3, the J call TRBJ2-1, with 14 bases fitting TRBD2. The ends lost 1 base at V and 9 bases at J; junction bases unmatched: 8. The CDR3 has 17 residues. CDR1 and CDR2 (germline): LGHNA, YSLEER. CDR3 DNA sequence: TGCGCCAGCAGCCAAGTAGGCAGACTAGCGGGAGGGTTTGAGCAGTTCTTC. It translates to CASSQVGRLAGGFEQFF.

The gene calls are TRBV6-1 and TRBJ1-2, with 7 bases lining up with TRBD1. The trim removed 8 bases at V and 6 bases at J, leaving 12 bases unmatched. The CDR3 sequence is 14 residues long. Germline V lookup: CDR1 MNHNS, CDR2 SASEGT. CDR3: CASFPLKGGHGYTF. CDR3 in DNA: TGTGCCAGCTTTCCCCTGAAAGGGGGCCATGGCTACACCTTC.

The count of this clonotype is one. This chain links TRBV10-3 with TRBJ1-6, with 8 bases lining up with TRBD1. Germline V gives CDR1 ENHRY, CDR2 SYGVKD. This CDR3 has 14 residues. V was clipped by 10 bases and J by 6 bases; unmatched bases: 8. The CDR3 coding sequence is TGTGCCACCCGGACAGGGACGGCTAATTCACCCCTCCACTTT. Translating gives CATRTGTANSPLHF.